This TCR beta chain was observed in a study of Ad26.COV2.S vaccination and SARS-CoV-2 variants. This table comes from immunoSEQ multiplex PCR, and its TCRdb copy is limited to in-frame clones, with some not included. The sample lists a few hundred thousand clones; about 90% were seen once. Germline CDR1 reads SGHTA; CDR2 reads FQGTGA. V lost 2 bases, J lost 3 bases, and 8 bases lay in between. The CDR3 contains 14 residues. As for treatment: over 15 received Ad26.COV2.S at low or high dose, single or two shots; about 5 received placebo; per-sample allocation not given. After the first vaccine or placebo injection, samples were drawn on day 63.

The rearrangement uses TRBV7-3 and TRBJ2-1, with a weak D call TRBD2 (5 bases). This sequence originates from a person between 18 and 60 years old who received the Ad26.COV2.S COVID-19 vaccine or a placebo. The sequencing used peripheral blood, collected in a trial of Ad26.COV2.S vaccine versus placebo. CDR3 in amino acids: CASSLLGNYNEQFF. CDR3 nucleotides: TGTGCCAGCAGCTTACTCGGGAACTACAATGAGCAGTTCTTC.